The TCR beta chain under discussion was sequenced for a study of blood T cell repertoires in COVID-19. CDR1 MNHEY and CDR2 SMNVEV come from the germline V gene (reference sequence). Trimming took off 3 bases at V and 4 bases at J, with 10 bases between the two ends. The CDR3 loop spans 14 amino acids. Repertoires were generated with immunoSEQ multiplex PCR, while TCRdb's copy carries only in-frame clones and drops some. Seen here are 150,000 to 200,000 clones, about 81% observed once, and the top ten hold roughly 12%. Enrollment of patients from Seattle took place during active infection, with longitudinal follow-up.

The rearrangement uses TRBV27 and TRBJ2-1, with D unclear. The specimen was peripheral blood. The clonotype originates from an elderly woman with COVID-19, enrolled during active disease. CDR3 in DNA: TGTGCCAGCAGTTTTGCCGGTAGTTACAATGAGCAGTTCTTC. It codes for CASSFAGSYNEQFF.